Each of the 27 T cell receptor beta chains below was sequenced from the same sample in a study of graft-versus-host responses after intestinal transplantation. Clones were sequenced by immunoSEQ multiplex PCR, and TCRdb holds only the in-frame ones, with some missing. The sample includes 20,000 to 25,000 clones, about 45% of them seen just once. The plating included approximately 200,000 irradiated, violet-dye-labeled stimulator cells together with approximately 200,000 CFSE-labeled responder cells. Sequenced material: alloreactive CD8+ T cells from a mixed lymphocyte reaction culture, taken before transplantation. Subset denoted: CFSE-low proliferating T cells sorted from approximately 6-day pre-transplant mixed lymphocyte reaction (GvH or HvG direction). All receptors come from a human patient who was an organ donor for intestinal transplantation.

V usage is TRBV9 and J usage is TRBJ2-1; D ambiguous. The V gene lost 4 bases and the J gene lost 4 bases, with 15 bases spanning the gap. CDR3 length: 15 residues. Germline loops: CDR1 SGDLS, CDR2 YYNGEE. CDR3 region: CASSPESAPYNEQFF. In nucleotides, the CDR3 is TGTGCCAGCAGCCCAGAGTCGGCTCCTTACAATGAGCAGTTCTTC.

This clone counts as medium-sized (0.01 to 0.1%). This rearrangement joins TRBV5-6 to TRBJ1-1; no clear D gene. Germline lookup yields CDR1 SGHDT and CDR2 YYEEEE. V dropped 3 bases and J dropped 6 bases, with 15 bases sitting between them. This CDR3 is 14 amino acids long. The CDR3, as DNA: TGTGCCAGCAGCTCCCGGGCGGCGTCCGCTGAAGCTTTCTTT. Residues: CASSSRAASAEAFF.

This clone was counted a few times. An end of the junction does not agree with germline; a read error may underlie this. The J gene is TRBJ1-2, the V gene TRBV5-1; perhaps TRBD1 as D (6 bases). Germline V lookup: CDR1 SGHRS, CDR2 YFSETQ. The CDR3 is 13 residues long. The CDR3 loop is CASSLDSIYGYTF. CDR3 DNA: TGTGCCAGCAGCTTGGACAGCATCTATGGCTACACCTTC. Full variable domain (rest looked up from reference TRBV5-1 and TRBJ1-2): KAGVTQTPRYLIKTRGQQVTLSCSPISGHRSVSWYQQTPGQGLQFLFEYFSETQRNKGNFPGRFSGRQFSNSRSEMNVSTLELGDSALYLCASSLDSIYGYTFGSGTRLTVV.

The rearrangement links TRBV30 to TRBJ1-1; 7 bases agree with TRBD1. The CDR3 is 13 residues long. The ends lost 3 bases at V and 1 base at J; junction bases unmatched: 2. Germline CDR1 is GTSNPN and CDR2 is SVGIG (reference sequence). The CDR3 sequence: CAWSWTGNTEAFF. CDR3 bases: TGTGCCTGGAGCTGGACAGGGAACACTGAAGCTTTCTTT.

The CDR3 is CASSWGSNQPQHF. CDR3 DNA sequence: TGTGCCAGCAGCTGGGGGAGCAATCAGCCCCAGCATTTT. The chain recombines TRBV7-6 with TRBJ1-5; maybe TRBD1 (5 bases). There are 13 residues in the CDR3. Germline assignment: CDR1 SGHVS and CDR2 FNYEAQ. V was trimmed by 4 bases and J by 1 base, leaving 5 bases between them.

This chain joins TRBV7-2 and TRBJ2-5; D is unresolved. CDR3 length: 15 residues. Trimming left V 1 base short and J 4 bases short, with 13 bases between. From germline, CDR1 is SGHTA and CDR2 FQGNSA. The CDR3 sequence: CASSLGGVYIETQYF. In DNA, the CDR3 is TGTGCCAGCAGCTTAGGGGGTGTTTACATAGAGACCCAGTACTTC.

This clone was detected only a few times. The CDR3 reads CAISEFGVSGQETQYF. The DNA of the CDR3 is TGTGCCATCAGTGAATTTGGTGTGTCAGGTCAAGAGACCCAGTACTTC. The chain couples TRBV10-3 to TRBJ2-5; D uncertain. V was trimmed by 3 bases and J by 2 bases, leaving 16 bases between them. Germline assignment: CDR1 ENHRY and CDR2 SYGVKD. The CDR3 runs 16 residues.

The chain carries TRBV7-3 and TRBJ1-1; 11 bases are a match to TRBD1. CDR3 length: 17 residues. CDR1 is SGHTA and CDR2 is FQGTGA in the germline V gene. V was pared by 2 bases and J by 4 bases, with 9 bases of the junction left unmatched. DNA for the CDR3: TGTGCCAGCAGCTTAGGACGAGGGACAGGGGGTAGCACTGAAGCTTTCTTT. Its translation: CASSLGRGTGGSTEAFF.

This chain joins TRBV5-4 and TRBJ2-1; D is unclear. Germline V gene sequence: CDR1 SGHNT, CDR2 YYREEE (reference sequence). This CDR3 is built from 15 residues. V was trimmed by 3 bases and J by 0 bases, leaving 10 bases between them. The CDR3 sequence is CASSSTWSSYNEQFF. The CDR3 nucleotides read TGTGCCAGCAGCTCCACCTGGAGCTCCTACAATGAGCAGTTCTTC.

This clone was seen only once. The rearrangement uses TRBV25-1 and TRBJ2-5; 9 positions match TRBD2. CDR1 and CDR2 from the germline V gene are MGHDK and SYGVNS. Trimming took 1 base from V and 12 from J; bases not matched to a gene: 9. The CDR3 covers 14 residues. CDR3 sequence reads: CASSESTSGQSKYF. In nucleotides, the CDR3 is TGTGCCAGCAGTGAATCGACTAGCGGACAATCGAAGTACTTC.

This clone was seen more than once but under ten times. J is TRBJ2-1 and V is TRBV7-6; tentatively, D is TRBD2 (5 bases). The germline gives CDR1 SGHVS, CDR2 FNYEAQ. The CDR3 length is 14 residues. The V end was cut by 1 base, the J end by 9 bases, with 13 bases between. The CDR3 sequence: CASSLVEETGEQFF. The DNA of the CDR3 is TGTGCCAGCAGCTTAGTGGAGGAGACCGGTGAGCAGTTCTTC.

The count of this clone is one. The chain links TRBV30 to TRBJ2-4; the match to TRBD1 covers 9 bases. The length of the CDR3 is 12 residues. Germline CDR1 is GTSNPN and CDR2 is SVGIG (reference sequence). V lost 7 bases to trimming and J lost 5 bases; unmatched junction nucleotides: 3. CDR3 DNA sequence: TGTGCCTTACAGGGGGCGGAAAACATTCAGTACTTC. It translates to CALQGAENIQYF.

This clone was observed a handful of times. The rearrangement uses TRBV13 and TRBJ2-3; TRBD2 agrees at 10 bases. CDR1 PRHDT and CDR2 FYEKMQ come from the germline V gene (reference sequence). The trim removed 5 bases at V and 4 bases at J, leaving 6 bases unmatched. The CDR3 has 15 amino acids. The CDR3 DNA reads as TGTGCCAGCAGCGCAAGCGGGAGGGCCGCAGATACGCAGTATTTT. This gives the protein CASSASGRAADTQYF.

The CDR3 reads CASSVGVRESPYEQYF. In nucleotides, the CDR3 is TGTGCCAGCAGCGTAGGTGTTAGGGAATCTCCCTACGAGCAGTACTTC. V is TRBV9 and J is TRBJ2-7, with D uncertain. V was shortened by 0 bases and J by 2 bases, with 15 bases between the two germline ends. Germline V gene data show CDR1 as SGDLS and CDR2 as YYNGEE. The CDR3 extends over 16 amino acids.

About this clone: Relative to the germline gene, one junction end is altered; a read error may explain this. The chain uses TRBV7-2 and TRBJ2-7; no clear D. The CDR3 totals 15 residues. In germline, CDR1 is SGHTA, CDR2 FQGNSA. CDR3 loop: CASSQVLRSSYEQYF. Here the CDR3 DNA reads TGCGCCAGCAGCCAAGTTCTGAGGAGCTCCTACGAGCAGTACTTC.

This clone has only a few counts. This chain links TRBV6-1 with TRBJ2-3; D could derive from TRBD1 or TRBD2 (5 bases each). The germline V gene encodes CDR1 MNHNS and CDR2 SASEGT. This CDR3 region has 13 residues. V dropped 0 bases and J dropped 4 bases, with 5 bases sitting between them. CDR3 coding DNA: TGTGCCAGCAGTGAAGCGGGGGCAGATACGCAGTATTTT. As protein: CASSEAGADTQYF.

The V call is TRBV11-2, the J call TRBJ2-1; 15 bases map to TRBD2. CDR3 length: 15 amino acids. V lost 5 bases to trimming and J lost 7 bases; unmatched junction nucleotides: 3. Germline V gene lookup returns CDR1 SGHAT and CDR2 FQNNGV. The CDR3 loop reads CASSLGLAGGNEQFF. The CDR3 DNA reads TGTGCCAGCAGCCTGGGACTAGCGGGGGGAAATGAGCAGTTCTTC.

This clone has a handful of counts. CDR3 sequence reads: CASSGSGAGGDTF. CDR3 coding DNA: TGTGCCAGCAGTGGGTCAGGGGCGGGGGGCGACACCTTC. The J gene is TRBJ1-2, the V gene TRBV2; tentatively, D is TRBD1 (6 bases). V was shortened by 4 bases and J by 12 bases, with 18 bases between the two germline ends. Germline values: CDR1 SNHLY, CDR2 FYNNEI. CDR3 length: 13 amino acids.

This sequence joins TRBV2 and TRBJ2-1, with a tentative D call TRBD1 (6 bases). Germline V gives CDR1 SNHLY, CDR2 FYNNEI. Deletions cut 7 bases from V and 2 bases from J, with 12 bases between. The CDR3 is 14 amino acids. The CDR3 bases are TGTGCCAGCACCGGGACACTTCCCTACAATGAGCAGTTCTTC. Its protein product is CASTGTLPYNEQFF.

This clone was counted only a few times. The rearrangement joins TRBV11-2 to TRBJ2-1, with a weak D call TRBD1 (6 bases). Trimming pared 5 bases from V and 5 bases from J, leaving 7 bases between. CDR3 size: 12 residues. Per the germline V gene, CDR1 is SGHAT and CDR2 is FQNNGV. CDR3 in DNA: TGTGCCAGCAGCCAGGGGAACAATGAGCAGTTCTTC. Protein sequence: CASSQGNNEQFF.

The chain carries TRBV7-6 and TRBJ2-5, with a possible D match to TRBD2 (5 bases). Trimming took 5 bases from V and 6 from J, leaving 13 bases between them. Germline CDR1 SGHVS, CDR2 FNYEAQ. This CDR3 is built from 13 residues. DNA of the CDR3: TGTGCCAGCAGCCGACTACTGGTCCAGACCCAGTACTTC. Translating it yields CASSRLLVQTQYF.

This CDR3 reads CASSFWGTYEQYF. For the CDR3, the DNA is TGTGCCAGCAGCTTTTGGGGGACCTACGAGCAGTACTTC. The chain carries TRBV7-8 and TRBJ2-7, with D tentatively TRBD1 or TRBD2 (5 bases each). The germline V gene has CDR1 SGHVS and CDR2 FQNEAQ. The V and J ends lost 3 bases and 2 bases respectively, with 8 bases between them. The length of the CDR3 is 13 residues. Variable domain in full (rest from reference TRBV7-8 and TRBJ2-7): GAGVSQSPRYKVAKRGQDVALRCDPISGHVSLFWYQQALGQGPEFLTYFQNEAQLDKSGLPSDRFFAERPEGSVSTLKIQRTQQEDSAVYLCASSFWGTYEQYFGPGTRLTVT.

Here the CDR3 DNA reads TGCGCCAGCAGCCAAGAGCTAGCGGGAGACGCCGGGGAGCTGTTTTTT. Protein product: CASSQELAGDAGELFF. V gene TRBV4-3 combines with J gene TRBJ2-2; TRBD2 matches at 10 bases. The CDR3 is 16 residues long. The V and J ends lost 0 bases and 6 bases, in that order; junction bases with no gene match: 4. Germline CDR1 reads LGHNA; CDR2 reads YSLEER.

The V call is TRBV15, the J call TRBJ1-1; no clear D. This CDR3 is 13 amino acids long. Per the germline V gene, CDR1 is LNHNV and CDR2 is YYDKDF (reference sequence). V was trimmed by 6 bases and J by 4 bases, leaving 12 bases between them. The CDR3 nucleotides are TGTGCCACCAGTGAAGGTTGGGGCACTGAAGCTTTCTTT. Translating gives CATSEGWGTEAFF.

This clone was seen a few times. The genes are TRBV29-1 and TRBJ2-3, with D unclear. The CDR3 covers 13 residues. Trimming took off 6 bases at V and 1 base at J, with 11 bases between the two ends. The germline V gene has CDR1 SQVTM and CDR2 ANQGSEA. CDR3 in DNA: TGCAGCGTCCCGGATCCTGGCACAGATACGCAGTATTTT. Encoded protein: CSVPDPGTDTQYF.

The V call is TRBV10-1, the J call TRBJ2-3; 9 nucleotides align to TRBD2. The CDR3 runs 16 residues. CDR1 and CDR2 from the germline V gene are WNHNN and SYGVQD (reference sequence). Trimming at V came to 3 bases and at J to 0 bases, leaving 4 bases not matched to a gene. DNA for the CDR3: TGCGCCAGCAGTGAACTACTAGCGGGTAGCACAGATACGCAGTATTTT. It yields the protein CASSELLAGSTDTQYF.

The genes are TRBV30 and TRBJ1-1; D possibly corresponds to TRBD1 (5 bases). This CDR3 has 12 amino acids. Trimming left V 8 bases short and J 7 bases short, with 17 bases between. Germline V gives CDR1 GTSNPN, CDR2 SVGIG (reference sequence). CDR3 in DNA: TGTGCCCTGGAGGATCGGGGGTATGAAGCTTTCTTT. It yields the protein CALEDRGYEAFF.